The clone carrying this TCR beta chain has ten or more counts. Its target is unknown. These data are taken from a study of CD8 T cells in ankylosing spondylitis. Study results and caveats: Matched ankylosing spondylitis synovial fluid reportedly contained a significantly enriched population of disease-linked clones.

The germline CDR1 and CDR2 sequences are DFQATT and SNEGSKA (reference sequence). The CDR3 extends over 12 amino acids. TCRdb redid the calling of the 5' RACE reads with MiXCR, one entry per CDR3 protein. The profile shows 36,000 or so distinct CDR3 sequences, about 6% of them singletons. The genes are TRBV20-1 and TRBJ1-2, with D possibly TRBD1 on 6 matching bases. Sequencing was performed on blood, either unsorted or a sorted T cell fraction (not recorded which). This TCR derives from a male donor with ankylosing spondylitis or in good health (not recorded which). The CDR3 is CRGGGTIYGYTF. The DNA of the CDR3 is TGCAGGGGGGGCGGGACAATCTATGGCTACACCTTC.